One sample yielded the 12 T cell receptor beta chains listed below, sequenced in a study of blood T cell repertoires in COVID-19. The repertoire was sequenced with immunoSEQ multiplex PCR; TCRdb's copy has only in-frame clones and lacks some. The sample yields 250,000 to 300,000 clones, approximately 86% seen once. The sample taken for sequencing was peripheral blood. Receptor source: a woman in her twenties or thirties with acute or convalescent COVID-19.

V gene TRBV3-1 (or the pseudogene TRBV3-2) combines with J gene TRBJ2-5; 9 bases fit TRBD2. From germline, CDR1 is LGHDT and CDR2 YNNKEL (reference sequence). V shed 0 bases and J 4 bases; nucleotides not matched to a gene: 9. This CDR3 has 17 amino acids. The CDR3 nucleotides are TGTGCCAGCAGCCAAGAAGGGTGCGGGAGGGCAAGAGAGACCCAGTACTTC. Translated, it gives CASSQEGCGRARETQYF.

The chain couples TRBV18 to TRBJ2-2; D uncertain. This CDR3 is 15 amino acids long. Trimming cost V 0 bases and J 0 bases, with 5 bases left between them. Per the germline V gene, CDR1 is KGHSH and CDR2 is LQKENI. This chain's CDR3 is CASSPPSTNTGELFF. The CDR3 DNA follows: TGTGCCAGCTCACCACCTAGCACGAACACCGGGGAGCTGTTTTTT.

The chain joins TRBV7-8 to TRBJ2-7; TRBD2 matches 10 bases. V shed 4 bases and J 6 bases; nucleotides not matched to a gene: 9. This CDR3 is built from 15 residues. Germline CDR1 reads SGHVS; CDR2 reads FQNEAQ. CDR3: CASSWPIAGGGEQYF. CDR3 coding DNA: TGTGCCAGCAGCTGGCCAATAGCGGGAGGAGGCGAGCAGTACTTC. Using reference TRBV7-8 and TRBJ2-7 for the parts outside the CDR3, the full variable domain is GAGVSQSPRYKVAKRGQDVALRCDPISGHVSLFWYQQALGQGPEFLTYFQNEAQLDKSGLPSDRFFAERPEGSVSTLKIQRTQQEDSAVYLCASSWPIAGGGEQYFGPGTRLTVT.

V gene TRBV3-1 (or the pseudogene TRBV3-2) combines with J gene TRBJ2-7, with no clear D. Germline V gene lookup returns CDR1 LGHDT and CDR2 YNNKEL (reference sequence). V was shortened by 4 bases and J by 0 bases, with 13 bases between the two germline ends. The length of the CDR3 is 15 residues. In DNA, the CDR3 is TGTGCCAGCAGCCCCCTAGGCAGCAACTCCTACGAGCAGTACTTC. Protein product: CASSPLGSNSYEQYF.

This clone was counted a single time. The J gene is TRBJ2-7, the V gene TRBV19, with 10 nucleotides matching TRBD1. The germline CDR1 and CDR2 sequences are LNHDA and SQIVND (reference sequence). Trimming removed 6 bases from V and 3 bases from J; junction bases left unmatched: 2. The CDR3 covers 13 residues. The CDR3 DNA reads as TGTGCCAGTAGGACAGGGGGCAGCTACGAGCAGTACTTC. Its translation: CASRTGGSYEQYF.

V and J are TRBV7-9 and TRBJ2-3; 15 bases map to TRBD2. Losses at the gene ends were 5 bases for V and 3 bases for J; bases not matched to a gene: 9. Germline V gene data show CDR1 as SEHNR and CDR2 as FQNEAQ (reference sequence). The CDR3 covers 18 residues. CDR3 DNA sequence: TGTGCCAGCAGCCCGTCCCGGACTAGCGGGGGGGGGACAGATACGCAGTATTTT. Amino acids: CASSPSRTSGGGTDTQYF.

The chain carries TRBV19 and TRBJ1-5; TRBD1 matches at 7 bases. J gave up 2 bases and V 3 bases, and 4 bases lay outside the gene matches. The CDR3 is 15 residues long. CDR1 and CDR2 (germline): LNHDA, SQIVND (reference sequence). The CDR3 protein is CASSMRGQGNQPQHF. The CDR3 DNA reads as TGTGCCAGTAGTATGAGGGGGCAAGGCAATCAGCCCCAGCATTTT.

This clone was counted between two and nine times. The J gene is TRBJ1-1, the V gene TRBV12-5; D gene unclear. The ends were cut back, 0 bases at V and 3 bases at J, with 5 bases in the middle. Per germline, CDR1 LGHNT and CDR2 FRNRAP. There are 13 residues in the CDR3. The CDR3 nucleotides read TGTGCTAGTGGTTTGGTCCGGGACACTGAAGCTTTCTTT. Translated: CASGLVRDTEAFF.

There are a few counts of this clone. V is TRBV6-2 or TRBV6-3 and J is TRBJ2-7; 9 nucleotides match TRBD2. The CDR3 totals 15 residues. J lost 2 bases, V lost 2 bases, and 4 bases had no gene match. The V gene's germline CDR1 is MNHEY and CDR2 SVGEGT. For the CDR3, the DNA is TGTGCCAGCAGTTACGGGGCTAGCGGGGCCTACGAGCAGTACTTC. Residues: CASSYGASGAYEQYF.

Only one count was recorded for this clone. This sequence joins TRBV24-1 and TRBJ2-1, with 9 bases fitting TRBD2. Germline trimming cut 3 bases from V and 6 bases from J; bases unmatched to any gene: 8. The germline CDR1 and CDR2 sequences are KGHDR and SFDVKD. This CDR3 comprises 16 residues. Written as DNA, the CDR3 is TGTGCCACCAGTGATGTTGCGGGAGGGGGGGGCAATGAGCAGTTCTTC. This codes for CATSDVAGGGGNEQFF.

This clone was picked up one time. In DNA form, the CDR3 reads TGTGCCTGGAGACCTAGCTACTACGAGCAGTACTTC. Its protein product is CAWRPSYYEQYF. The rearrangement links TRBV30 to TRBJ2-7; maybe TRBD2 (5 bases). The CDR3 is 12 residues long. Germline assignment: CDR1 GTSNPN and CDR2 SVGIG (reference sequence). Trimming stripped 3 bases from V and 3 bases from J, with 9 bases between.

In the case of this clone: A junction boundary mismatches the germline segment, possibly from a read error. CDR3 sequence reads: CASSPDRGRTDTQYF. CDR3 bases: TGTGCTAGCAGCCCCGACAGGGGACGCACAGATACGCAGTATTTT. The chain uses TRBV7-7 and TRBJ2-3, with TRBD1 matching over 8 bases. From germline, CDR1 is SSHAT and CDR2 FNYEAQ (reference sequence). This CDR3 contains 15 residues.